Listed below are T cell receptor beta chains from one sample, sequenced in a study. TCRdb re-called the 5' RACE reads through MiXCR, storing one row per CDR3 protein. The sample carries about 9,000 distinct CDR3 sequences, more than 40% recorded once. Specimen: Tregs sorted from a lymph node. These receptors came from a female donor with breast cancer. Each CDR3 is given with its conserved first and last residue.

>13|TRBJ2-1|TRBV7-3
CASSLTGSLGQFF
>11|TRBJ1-2|TRBV20-1
CSARDRGGYTF
>14|TRBJ2-7|TRBV4-1
CASSQVMGGEEQYF
>13|TRBJ2-2|TRBV12-3/TRBV12-4
CASSPANTGELFF
>11|TRBJ2-1|TRBV29-1
CSVNVPNEQFF
>16|TRBJ2-7|TRBV4-1
CASSQRPDRGLYEQYF
>15|TRBJ2-1|TRBV4-1
CASSQDGAPGMEQFF
>11|TRBJ2-7|TRBV29-1
CSVVRDTEQYF
>14|TRBJ2-3|TRBV27
CASSFGVSTDTQYF
>14|TRBJ2-7|TRBV24-1
CATSDGQGQFEQYF
>15|TRBJ2-5|TRBV15
CATSSSRAPQETQYF
>15|TRBJ2-1|TRBV27
CASSRSLSSYNEQFF
>15|TRBJ2-1|TRBV4-1
CASSQTSGDNNEQFF
>15|TRBJ2-1|TRBV10-3
CAISKAGQGYDEQFF
>15|TRBJ2-7|TRBV18
CASSPTSGREYEQYF
>15|TRBJ1-2|TRBV5-1
CASSLSGTAPYGYTF
>13|TRBJ1-1|TRBV5-1
CASSPTPNTEAFF
>15|TRBJ2-7|TRBV6-5
CASSYAASNSYERYF
>14|TRBJ2-3|TRBV27
CASGDTGSTDTQYF
>17|TRBJ2-2|TRBV4-1
CASSQDLSGANTGELFF
>14|TRBJ2-1|TRBV6-1
CASEGSLPYNEQFF
>17|TRBJ2-7|TRBV7-6
CASSLVRTSGGSYEQYF